These 25 T cell receptor beta chains share one sample of origin, sequenced in a study of cytomegalovirus exposure and HLA in healthy donors. The table came from immunoSEQ multiplex PCR; TCRdb's copy has only in-frame clones and leaves some out. The sample has about 280,000 clones, approximately 87% seen once; the top ten hold over 0.85%. The sequenced material came from PBMCs. The receptors stem from a woman in her late teens or twenties in good health and CMV-seronegative.

This rearrangement joins TRBV6-5 to TRBJ1-4; no reliable D call. This CDR3 comprises 13 residues. The germline V gene has CDR1 MNHEY and CDR2 SVGAGI. Trimming cost V 5 bases and J 8 bases, with 12 bases left between them. As DNA, the CDR3 is TGTGCCAGCAGTCCCACCCGGTGGGAAAAACTGTTTTTT. Protein: CASSPTRWEKLFF.

The chain employs TRBV7-8 and TRBJ1-1; TRBD1 matches at 7 bases. CDR1 and CDR2 (germline): SGHVS, FQNEAQ. The V segment lost 6 bases and the J segment 2 bases; nucleotides outside the gene matches: 6. The CDR3 sequence is 14 residues long. The CDR3 spells CASSDRAVNTEAFF. The DNA for the CDR3 is TGTGCCAGCAGTGACAGGGCCGTTAACACTGAAGCTTTCTTT.

J is TRBJ2-1 and V is TRBV7-6, with D maybe TRBD1 (7 bases). CDR1 SGHVS and CDR2 FNYEAQ come from the germline V gene. The V gene lost 4 bases and the J gene lost 4 bases, with 20 bases spanning the gap. The CDR3 consists of 17 residues. The CDR3 loop is CASSSPVAGQKYNEQFF. The DNA for the CDR3 is TGTGCCAGCAGCTCCCCAGTTGCGGGACAGAAGTACAATGAGCAGTTCTTC.

This clone was seen a handful of times. CDR3 sequence reads: CASSLEGVPDWYGYTF. CDR3 coding DNA: TGTGCCAGCAGCTTGGAAGGGGTCCCCGATTGGTATGGCTACACCTTC. This sequence joins TRBV5-6 and TRBJ1-2; possible D gene TRBD1, 5 bases. V was trimmed by 0 bases and J by 5 bases, leaving 17 bases between them. CDR3 length: 16 amino acids. The germline V gene encodes CDR1 SGHDT and CDR2 YYEEEE.

In its sample, this clone was seen a few times. This specimen includes other DNA sequences encoding the same CDR3. The gene calls are TRBV2 and TRBJ2-7; D uncertain. Germline loops: CDR1 SNHLY, CDR2 FYNNEI. This CDR3 has 11 residues. Trimming removed 4 bases from V and 3 bases from J, with 4 bases in between. The CDR3 reads CASSGSYEQYF. CDR3 DNA: TGTGCCAGCAGTGGTAGCTACGAGCAGTACTTC.

The V and J genes are TRBV6-5 and TRBJ1-2; D call uncertain. The germline CDR1 and CDR2 sequences are MNHEY and SVGAGI. Trimming removed 2 bases at V and 5 bases at J, with 12 bases between. CDR3 size: 14 residues. The CDR3 nucleotides read TGTGCCAGCAGTTACGTCCGGGAAGGGTATGGCTACACCTTC. Translating it yields CASSYVREGYGYTF.

This clone occurred once. The chain links TRBV28 to TRBJ2-7; 9 bases are a match to TRBD2. In germline, CDR1 is MDHEN, CDR2 SYDVKM. CDR3 length: 15 residues. The trim removed 2 bases at V and 2 bases at J, leaving 4 bases unmatched. CDR3 nucleotides: TGTGCCAGCAGTTTAGGCGGGAGGGGCGCCTACGAGCAGTACTTC. It is translated as CASSLGGRGAYEQYF.

The CDR3 DNA sequence: TGCGCCAGCAGGGCGCGTCGAAGGGGGCGACTAGTTACGTTCTCGGACACCGGGGAGCTGTTTTTT. This gives the protein CASRARRRGRLVTFSDTGELFF. This rearrangement joins TRBV5-1 to TRBJ2-2; a weak D match, TRBD1 (7 bases). Germline CDR1 is SGHRS and CDR2 is YFSETQ. Deletions cut 5 bases from V and 3 bases from J, with 35 bases between. The CDR3 is 22 residues long.

The rearrangement joins TRBV20-1 to TRBJ2-4; a weak D match, TRBD2 (5 bases). CDR3 size: 11 residues. In germline, CDR1 is DFQATT, CDR2 SNEGSKA (reference sequence). V was pared by 0 bases and J by 9 bases, with 6 bases between. CDR3: CSARDRGIQYF. The CDR3 DNA follows: TGCAGTGCTAGAGATCGGGGCATTCAGTACTTC.

A few counts support this clone. The chain carries TRBV5-1 and TRBJ2-4, with 8 bases aligning to TRBD1. After removal of 3 bases from V and 5 bases from J, the junction contained 10 bases not matched to a gene. Germline V lookup: CDR1 SGHRS, CDR2 YFSETQ. This CDR3 is 16 amino acids long. The CDR3 protein is CASSSYIRGRENIQYF. CDR3 sequence (DNA): TGCGCCAGCAGCTCCTACATCAGGGGGCGCGAAAACATTCAGTACTTC.

V and J are TRBV9 and TRBJ2-1, with a tentative D call TRBD2 (5 bases). Germline V gene sequence: CDR1 SGDLS, CDR2 YYNGEE. Trimming pared 1 base from V and 7 bases from J, leaving 21 bases between. This CDR3 is 17 amino acids long. In DNA form, the CDR3 reads TGTGCCAGCAGCGTATACTCCCCCGTGGGGAGCCCGAATGAGCAGTTCTTC. It codes for CASSVYSPVGSPNEQFF.

The V call is TRBV5-8, the J call TRBJ2-7; 10 bases match TRBD2. This CDR3 comprises 14 residues. V shed 4 bases, J shed 5 bases, and the junction held 6 bases outside the gene matches. Germline V lookup: CDR1 SGHTS, CDR2 YDEGEE. The CDR3 DNA is TGTGCCAGCAGCCGCCCGGGACTAGCGAACGAGCAGTACTTC. Protein product: CASSRPGLANEQYF.

The J gene is TRBJ1-3, the V gene TRBV5-1; the D gene is possibly TRBD1 (6 bases). Deletions cut 0 bases from V and 1 base from J, with 14 bases between. The CDR3 extends over 17 amino acids. CDR1 is SGHRS, CDR2 YFSETQ, per germline. The CDR3 DNA follows: TGCGCCAGCAGCTTGGGGACGGGGGGCGCGTCTGGAAACACCATATATTTT. Its protein is CASSLGTGGASGNTIYF.

The chain couples TRBV9 to TRBJ1-1; 7 bases match TRBD1. The germline V gene encodes CDR1 SGDLS and CDR2 YYNGEE. The CDR3 loop spans 13 amino acids. Germline trimming cut 0 bases from V and 7 bases from J; bases unmatched to any gene: 3. DNA of the CDR3: TGTGCCAGCAGCGTAGAGGGACAGCGTGAAGCTTTCTTT. Translated: CASSVEGQREAFF.

V is TRBV6-6 and J is TRBJ1-5; a possible D gene is TRBD1 (5 bases). V lost 6 bases and J lost 6, with 15 bases in between. Germline V gene sequence: CDR1 MNHNY, CDR2 SVGAGI (reference sequence). There are 14 residues in the CDR3. The CDR3 region is CASRDLREAQPQHF. The CDR3 DNA sequence: TGTGCCAGCAGGGATCTCAGGGAGGCTCAGCCCCAGCATTTT.

The chain combines TRBV14 with TRBJ2-5; possibly TRBD2 for D (5 bases). Trimming pared 4 bases from V and 5 bases from J, leaving 14 bases between. Germline V gene lookup returns CDR1 SGHDN and CDR2 FVKESK. The CDR3 is made up of 14 amino acids. CDR3 nucleotide sequence: TGTGCCAGCAGCCCTCGGGATCCCTGGGAGACCCAGTACTTC. Encoded protein: CASSPRDPWETQYF.

V is TRBV25-1 and J is TRBJ2-7; D is perhaps TRBD2 (6 bases). The CDR3 consists of 11 residues. Per the germline V gene, CDR1 is MGHDK and CDR2 is SYGVNS. Trimming shortened V by 7 bases and J by 8 bases, and 12 bases separated the two germline ends. CDR3 sequence reads: CASMEGPKQYF. The CDR3, as DNA: TGTGCCAGCATGGAGGGTCCTAAGCAGTACTTC.

This clone has more than one count but fewer than ten. The chain carries TRBV19 and TRBJ1-6; 7 positions agree with TRBD1. The CDR3 contains 15 residues. In germline, CDR1 is LNHDA, CDR2 SQIVND (reference sequence). Trimming at V came to 8 bases and at J to 7 bases, leaving 11 bases not matched to a gene. CDR3 DNA: TGTGCCAGTTCGCGCCCGGGACAGCAGAATTCACCCCTCCACTTT. Its translation is CASSRPGQQNSPLHF.

The chain combines TRBV5-1 with TRBJ2-1; 10 nucleotides agree with TRBD2. V trimming: 5 bases; J trimming: 1 base; junction bases outside the gene matches: 3. In germline, CDR1 is SGHRS, CDR2 YFSETQ. The CDR3 consists of 15 residues. The CDR3 DNA follows: TGCGCCAGCAGGGAAGCGGGAGGGTCCTACAATGAGCAGTTCTTC. Protein product: CASREAGGSYNEQFF.

CDR3 in DNA: TGTGCCAGCAGCCCCCCGAGCCCTATCGGCACCGGGGAGCTGTTTTTT. This translates into CASSPPSPIGTGELFF. The V and J genes are TRBV5-6 and TRBJ2-2; no reliable D call. V shed 4 bases and J shed 4 bases, with 17 bases lying between them. From germline, CDR1 is SGHDT and CDR2 YYEEEE. The CDR3 spans 16 residues.

This chain joins TRBV2 and TRBJ2-7; D remains unclear. Between the trimmed V and J ends, which lost 8 bases and 2 bases, there was a span of 31 bases. The germline CDR1 and CDR2 sequences are SNHLY and FYNNEI. CDR3 size: 19 residues. The CDR3 loop reads CASGERHSPTMPLTYEQYF. The CDR3 region has the DNA TGTGCCAGCGGCGAAAGACACAGCCCCACGATGCCCCTCACCTACGAGCAGTACTTC.

The V and J genes are TRBV6-1 and TRBJ1-1; a weak D match, TRBD1 (5 bases). Germline assignment: CDR1 MNHNS and CDR2 SASEGT. V was clipped by 8 bases and J by 4 bases, with 20 bases between them. This CDR3 region has 15 residues. The CDR3 reads CASAMADSRGTEAFF. DNA for the CDR3: TGTGCCAGCGCCATGGCCGACTCAAGGGGCACTGAAGCTTTCTTT.

The chain is built from TRBV11-2 and TRBJ1-4, with 7 bases fitting TRBD1. Trimming removed 4 bases from V and 7 bases from J; junction bases left unmatched: 6. The length of the CDR3 is 14 residues. Per germline, CDR1 SGHAT and CDR2 FQNNGV. The CDR3 loop reads CASSSQGYSEKLFF. The CDR3, as DNA: TGTGCCAGCAGCTCACAGGGGTATAGTGAAAAACTGTTTTTT. The entire variable domain, with the rest obtained from reference TRBV11-2 and TRBJ1-4, is as follows: EAGVAQSPRYKIIEKRQSVAFWCNPISGHATLYWYQQILGQGPKLLIQFQNNGVVDDSQLPKDRFSAERLKGVDSTLKIQPAKLEDSAVYLCASSSQGYSEKLFFGSGTQLSVL.

The J gene is TRBJ2-7, the V gene TRBV7-2; 15 bases are a match to TRBD2. The CDR3 is 17 residues long. Germline lookup yields CDR1 SGHTA and CDR2 FQGNSA. V was clipped by 3 bases and J by 4 bases; unmatched bases: 7. The CDR3 sequence: CASSLSGLAGGAYEQYF. In DNA form, the CDR3 reads TGTGCCAGCAGCTTGTCGGGACTAGCGGGAGGTGCTTACGAGCAGTACTTC.

The chain joins TRBV4-1 to TRBJ2-3; TRBD2 might be the D (7 bases). V shed 7 bases and J shed 4 bases, with 12 bases lying between them. Germline CDR1 reads MGHRA; CDR2 reads YSYEKL. CDR3 length equals 13 residues. The CDR3 coding sequence is TGCGCCAGCAAGGGGGGGCAGGCAGATACGCAGTATTTT. This encodes CASKGGQADTQYF.